This T cell receptor beta chain was documented in a study of T cells after yellow fever vaccination. Via MiXCR, TCRdb re-called the 5' RACE reads, giving one row per CDR3 protein. The data contain about 340,000 distinct CDR3 sequences, about 12% of them seen just once; the ten biggest clones take up 3.2%. The sequencing used CD4+ T cells sorted from PBMCs, collected 15 days after the yellow fever booster vaccination. These receptors were taken from a man between 18 and 35 years old who received the YFV17D yellow fever vaccine.

This rearrangement joins TRBV5-1 to TRBJ1-1; 7 bases are shared with TRBD1. The CDR3 has 15 residues. The junction had 8 bases not matched to a gene; V was cut back by 4 bases and J by 2 bases. CDR1 is SGHRS and CDR2 is YFSETQ in the germline V gene. The chain's CDR3 is CASSGGTVSNTEAFF. CDR3 DNA: TGCGCCAGCAGCGGCGGGACAGTCTCAAACACTGAAGCTTTCTTT.